These 14 T cell receptor beta chains originate from one sample sequenced in a study of blood T cells in healthy people across ages (dated by TCRdb to about 2015). Receptor libraries were prepared by 5' RACE. Sequenced on an Illumina HiSeq 2500. A second PCR of about 6 to 11 cycles was performed with a sample-barcoded 5' primer and a J-beta primer mix. TCRdb itself trimmed the public reads at Q25 with fastp, ran MiXCR and retained productive beta chains. All rows with the same CDR3 protein become a single entry with the most common DNA and genes. The table for this sample lists about 970,000 distinct CDR3 sequences; roughly 50% of them were counted only once. Over 20% of the sample comes from the top ten. The specimen sequenced was blood. Source of these receptors: a woman aged 55-70 years in good health.

This clonotype occurred a few times. The chain combines TRBV20-1 with TRBJ2-1; D is unclear. Trimming shortened V by 2 bases and J by 11 bases, and 13 bases separated the two germline ends. The CDR3 has 12 amino acids. Germline loops: CDR1 DFQATT, CDR2 SNEGSKA (reference sequence). In DNA form, the CDR3 reads TGCAGTGCTAGACCCGTCGCCGACCAGCAGTTCTTC. It is translated as CSARPVADQQFF.

The chain carries TRBV20-1 and TRBJ2-1; D uncertain. The CDR3 has 12 amino acids. Germline V gene data show CDR1 as DFQATT and CDR2 as SNEGSKA (reference sequence). Trimming cost V 1 base and J 13 bases, with 14 bases left between them. CDR3 region: CSARGAPKTQFF. The DNA for the CDR3 is TGCAGTGCTAGAGGGGCGCCGAAGACCCAGTTCTTC.

This clonotype was seen only a few times. This chain connects TRBV12-3 or TRBV12-4 to TRBJ1-2; weak D call: TRBD1 (5 bases). Trimming shortened V by 3 bases and J by 4 bases, and 12 bases separated the two germline ends. The CDR3 runs to 14 residues. The CDR3 region has the DNA TGTGCCAGCAGTTTCGGGGGAACAGGCTATGGCTACACCTTC. This gives the protein CASSFGGTGYGYTF.

This chain uses TRBV6-5 with TRBJ1-2; no reliable D call. V lost 5 bases to trimming and J lost 4 bases, with 11 bases between them. The germline CDR1 and CDR2 sequences are MNHEY and SVGAGI. This CDR3 has 13 residues. CDR3: CASSASWGYGYTF. The CDR3 coding sequence is TGTGCCAGCAGTGCTTCATGGGGCTATGGCTACACCTTC.

This clonotype has a count of ten or more. Being one base from a much bigger clone, this may be a read error. The chain has TRBV4-2 and TRBJ2-5; 9 nucleotides agree with TRBD1. J lost 11 bases, V lost 1 base, and 5 bases had no gene match. This CDR3 is built from 13 residues. Looked up from germline, CDR1 is LGHNA and CDR2 is YNFKEQ. The CDR3: CASSQGTGDEQYF. CDR3 in DNA: TGTGCCAGCAGCCAAGGGACAGGGGATGAGCAGTACTTC.

The chain's CDR3 is CASSAGLAGAHEQFF. The CDR3 DNA follows: TGTGCCAGCAGCGCCGGACTAGCGGGGGCCCATGAGCAGTTCTTC. The chain uses TRBV9 and TRBJ2-1; TRBD2 matches 13 bases. The CDR3 runs to 15 residues. Germline values: CDR1 SGDLS, CDR2 YYNGEE. With V trimmed by 3 bases and J by 8 bases, 5 bases remained unmatched. Complete variable domain (other parts from reference TRBV9 and TRBJ2-1): DSGVTQTPKHLITATGQRVTLRCSPRSGDLSVYWYQQSLDQGLQFLIQYYNGEERAKGNILERFSAQQFPDLHSELNLSSLELGDSALYFCASSAGLAGAHEQFFGPGTRLTVL.

The chain joins TRBV3-1 to TRBJ1-1; 7 positions match TRBD1. The germline gives CDR1 LGHDT, CDR2 YNNKEL (reference sequence). The CDR3 spans 14 residues. Unmatched junction bases numbered 9, after V lost 6 bases and J lost 5 bases. The CDR3 sequence is CASRDTDRETEAFF. The CDR3 nucleotides read TGTGCCAGCAGAGACACCGACAGGGAGACTGAAGCTTTCTTT.

This clonotype was counted a few times. The chain joins TRBV7-6 to TRBJ2-5; TRBD2 is a possible D gene (5 bases). Trimming pared 0 bases from V and 1 base from J, leaving 9 bases between. The V gene's germline CDR1 is SGHVS and CDR2 FNYEAQ. The CDR3 totals 15 residues. CDR3 coding DNA: TGTGCCAGCAGCTTAGCGGGAGAGGCCCAAGAGACCCAGTACTTC. It translates to CASSLAGEAQETQYF.

The chain is built from TRBV3-1 and TRBJ1-6; possibly TRBD1 for D (5 bases). There are 21 residues in the CDR3. V was pared by 2 bases and J by 9 bases, with 32 bases between. Germline V gives CDR1 LGHDT, CDR2 YNNKEL (reference sequence). DNA for the CDR3: TGTGCCAGCAGCCAACTTAGTCTCGGGTCCGGGACCGGGGTTGATAGTTCACCCCTCCACTTT. This gives the protein CASSQLSLGSGTGVDSSPLHF.

This clonotype was seen only once. Written as DNA, the CDR3 is TGTGCCACACGGTCGACAGGGGAGGGGCACGAGCAGTACTTC. Translated: CATRSTGEGHEQYF. This rearrangement joins TRBV10-3 to TRBJ2-7, with a tentative D call TRBD1 (8 bases). Trimming cost V 10 bases and J 5 bases, with 21 bases left between them. The CDR3 runs to 14 residues. Looked up from germline, CDR1 is ENHRY and CDR2 is SYGVKD.

This sequence joins TRBV12-3 or TRBV12-4 and TRBJ1-2; TRBD1 is a possible D gene (6 bases). The V gene lost 3 bases and the J gene lost 4 bases, with 9 bases spanning the gap. CDR3 size: 13 residues. The CDR3 DNA sequence: TGTGCCAGCAGTTTTCCGGACAGCTATGGCTACACCTTC. This codes for CASSFPDSYGYTF.

A remark on this clonotype: The conserved closing phenylalanine or tryptophan is absent in this CDR3, likely reflecting a read error. The chain links TRBV20-1 to TRBJ2-7; D is uncertain. The CDR3 is 11 residues long. The germline V gene has CDR1 DFQATT and CDR2 SNEGSKA (reference sequence). Trimming pared 3 bases from V and 4 bases from J, leaving 7 bases between. The CDR3 DNA reads TGCAGTGCTAGTAGGCTATACGAGCAGTACTTA. Translation: CSASRLYEQYL.

This sequence joins TRBV30 and TRBJ2-7; the match to TRBD2 covers 10 bases. The CDR3 totals 14 residues. Germline CDR1 reads GTSNPN; CDR2 reads SVGIG (reference sequence). V lost 3 bases, J lost 1 base, and 3 bases stayed unmatched. The CDR3 reads CAWRRAGGSYEQYF. CDR3 nucleotide sequence: TGTGCCTGGAGGCGAGCGGGAGGGTCCTACGAGCAGTACTTC.

This clonotype came up a few times. CDR3 DNA sequence: TGTGCCAGCAGTGAACTTTCTAGCGGGGCCTACGAGCAGTACTTC. It specifies CASSELSSGAYEQYF. V usage is TRBV25-1 and J usage is TRBJ2-7, with 9 nucleotides matching TRBD2. V gave up 2 bases and J gave up 2 bases; unmatched junction bases: 4. The CDR3 extends over 15 amino acids. Per the germline V gene, CDR1 is MGHDK and CDR2 is SYGVNS.